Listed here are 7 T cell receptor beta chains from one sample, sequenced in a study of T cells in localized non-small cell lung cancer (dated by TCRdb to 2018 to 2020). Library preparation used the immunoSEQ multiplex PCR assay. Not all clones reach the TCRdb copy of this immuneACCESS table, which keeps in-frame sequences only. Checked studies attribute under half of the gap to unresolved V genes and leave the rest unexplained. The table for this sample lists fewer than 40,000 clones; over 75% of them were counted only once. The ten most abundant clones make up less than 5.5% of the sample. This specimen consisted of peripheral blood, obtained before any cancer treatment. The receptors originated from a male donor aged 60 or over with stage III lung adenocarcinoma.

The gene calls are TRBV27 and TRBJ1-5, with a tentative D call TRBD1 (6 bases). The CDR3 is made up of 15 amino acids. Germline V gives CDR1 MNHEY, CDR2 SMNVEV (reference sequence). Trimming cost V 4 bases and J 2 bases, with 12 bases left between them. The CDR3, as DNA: TGTGCCAGCAGTTGGGGAGGACAGCGCAATCAGCCCCAGCATTTT. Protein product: CASSWGGQRNQPQHF.

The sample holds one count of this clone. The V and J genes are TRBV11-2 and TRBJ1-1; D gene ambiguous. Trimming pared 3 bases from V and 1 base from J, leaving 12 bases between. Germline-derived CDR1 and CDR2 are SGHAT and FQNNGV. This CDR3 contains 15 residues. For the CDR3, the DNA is TGTGCCAGCAGCTTGACGGACTTGGGGAACACTGAAGCTTTCTTT. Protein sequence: CASSLTDLGNTEAFF. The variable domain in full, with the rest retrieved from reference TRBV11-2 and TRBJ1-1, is EAGVAQSPRYKIIEKRQSVAFWCNPISGHATLYWYQQILGQGPKLLIQFQNNGVVDDSQLPKDRFSAERLKGVDSTLKIQPAKLEDSAVYLCASSLTDLGNTEAFFGQGTRLTVV.

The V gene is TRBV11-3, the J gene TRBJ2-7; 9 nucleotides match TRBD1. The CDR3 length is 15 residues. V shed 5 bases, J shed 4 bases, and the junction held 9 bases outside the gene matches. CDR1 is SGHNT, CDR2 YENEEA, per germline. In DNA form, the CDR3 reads TGTGCCAGCAGCCGATGGCCGGACAGGGGTTACGAGCAGTACTTC. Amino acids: CASSRWPDRGYEQYF.

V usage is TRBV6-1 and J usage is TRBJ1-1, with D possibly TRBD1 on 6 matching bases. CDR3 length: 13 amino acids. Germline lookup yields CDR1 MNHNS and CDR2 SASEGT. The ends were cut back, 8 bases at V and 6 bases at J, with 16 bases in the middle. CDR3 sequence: CASENRVGSEAFF. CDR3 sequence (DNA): TGTGCCAGCGAGAACAGGGTCGGCTCTGAAGCTTTCTTT.

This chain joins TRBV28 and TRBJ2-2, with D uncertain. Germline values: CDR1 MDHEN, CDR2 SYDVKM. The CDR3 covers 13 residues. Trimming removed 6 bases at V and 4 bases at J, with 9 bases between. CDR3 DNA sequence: TGTGCCAGCAGCCCTCCCGCCACCGGGGAGCTGTTTTTT. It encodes CASSPPATGELFF.

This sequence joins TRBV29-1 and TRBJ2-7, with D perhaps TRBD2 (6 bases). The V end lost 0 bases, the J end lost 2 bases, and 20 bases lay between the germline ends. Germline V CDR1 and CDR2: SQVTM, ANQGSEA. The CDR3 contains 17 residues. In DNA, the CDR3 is TGCAGCGTTGAAGATCTTCGGCTGGGAGGTAATGCCTACGAGCAGTACTTC. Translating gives CSVEDLRLGGNAYEQYF.

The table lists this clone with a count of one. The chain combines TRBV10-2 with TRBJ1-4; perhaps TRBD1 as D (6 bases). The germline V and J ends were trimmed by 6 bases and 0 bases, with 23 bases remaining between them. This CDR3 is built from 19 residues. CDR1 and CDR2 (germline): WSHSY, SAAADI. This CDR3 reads CASRGQVGGSLATNEKLFF. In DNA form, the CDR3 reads TGCGCCAGCAGAGGTCAAGTAGGGGGTTCTCTGGCAACTAATGAAAAACTGTTTTTT.